Listed below are T cell receptor beta chains from one sample, sequenced in a study of shared clonotypes between healthy human individuals. Clones were sequenced by immunoSEQ multiplex PCR, and TCRdb holds only the in-frame ones, with some missing. The data hold about 2 million clones, with around 96% observed a single time. The sample was naive CD8+ T cells sorted from blood. These receptors were collected from a man younger than 30 in good health. Both conserved end residues are part of each CDR3. The D gene is left open where the match is weak. Not all rows give a size; the values are once, few, many and, for expanded clones, a class.

TRBJ2-5	-	TRBV11-2	few	TGTGCCAGCAGCTTAGATTGGCAGGAAGAGACCCAGTACTTC	CASSLDWQEETQYF
TRBJ1-2	-	TRBV6-5	once	TGTGCCAGCAGGGGGACGGTGGATGGCTACACCTTC	CASRGTVDGYTF
TRBJ2-7	TRBD2	TRBV28	-	TGTGCCACCGGGGGGGGGAGCTCCTACGAGCAGTACTTC	CATGGGSSYEQYF
TRBJ2-7	-	TRBV2	-	TGTGCCAGCAGTGAGATGGTGGTGAATATTCCCTACGAGCAGTACTTC	CASSEMVVNIPYEQYF
TRBJ2-1	-	TRBV7-8	-	TGTGCCAGCAGCCCGCCTAGCTCCTACAATGAGCAGTTCTTC	CASSPPSSYNEQFF
TRBJ2-7	-	TRBV5-6	once	TGTGCCAGCAGCTCCATAGGAGAGGGGGACGAGCAGTACTTC	CASSSIGEGDEQYF
TRBJ2-4	-	TRBV27	once	TGTGCCAGCAGTCCCGGGACAGCCAAAAACATTCAGTACTTC	CASSPGTAKNIQYF
TRBJ2-3	-	TRBV9	-	TGTGCCAGCAGCGAGATGAAAGGGCGGGATCCCACAGATACGCAGTATTTT	CASSEMKGRDPTDTQYF
TRBJ2-2	-	TRBV9	-	TGTGCCAGCAGCGTAGGAAGCGGCACCGGGGAGCTGTTTTTT	CASSVGSGTGELFF
TRBJ1-3	-	TRBV30	-	TGTGCCTGGAGCGAAAGCCCACCATTCGCGAGCTCTGGAAACACCATATATTTT	CAWSESPPFASSGNTIYF
TRBJ2-7	TRBD1	TRBV4-3	-	TGCGCCAGCAGCCAGGGACAGGGGTTCCACGAGCAGTACTTC	CASSQGQGFHEQYF
TRBJ2-7	-	TRBV27	-	TGTGCCAGCAGTGGGGGGGCCCGTGGCTCCTACGAGCAGTACTTC	CASSGGARGSYEQYF
TRBJ2-3	TRBD2	TRBV4-1	once	TGCGCCAGCAGCCAAGATTCGGCTAGCGGGTTAGATACGCAGTATTTT	CASSQDSASGLDTQYF
TRBJ2-7	-	TRBV5-1	-	TGCGCCAGCAGCTTGTCGGCAGGGGCAGGGTACGAGCAGTACTTC	CASSLSAGAGYEQYF
TRBJ2-5	TRBD1	TRBV7-9	-	TGTGCCAGCAGCACGTCGGACAGGGGAGGTGAGACCCAGTACTTC	CASSTSDRGGETQYF
TRBJ2-1	TRBD1	TRBV10-2	-	TGCGCCAGCATCTCCGGGACAGGGAACCATGAGCAGTTCTTC	CASISGTGNHEQFF
TRBJ1-2	-	TRBV11-2	-	TGTGCCAGCAGCTCCTGGGGAAACTATGGCTACACCTTC	CASSSWGNYGYTF
TRBJ2-7	-	TRBV6-1	-	TGTGCCAGCAGTGATTGGGGAAACTCCTACGAGCAGTACTTC	CASSDWGNSYEQYF
TRBJ2-5	-	TRBV2	-	TGTGCCAGCAGTGTTGGGTTGGGGGTGGAGACCCAGTACTTC	CASSVGLGVETQYF
TRBJ2-7	-	TRBV4-3	-	TGCGCCAGCAGCCAAAGATACCTTTCCTACGAGCAGTACTTC	CASSQRYLSYEQYF
TRBJ2-1	-	TRBV5-1	-	TGCGCCAGCAGCTTGGCCGGGCAGGGGCTCGACAATGAGCAGTTCTTC	CASSLAGQGLDNEQFF
TRBJ2-2	-	TRBV30	-	TGTGCCTGGAGTGTCCGGATAGTTGGTTTCACCGGGGAGCTGTTTTTT	CAWSVRIVGFTGELFF
TRBJ1-4	TRBD1	TRBV7-9	-	TGTGCCAGCAGCCCTATGCTAGAGGGGGCAAGTGAAAAACTGTTTTTT	CASSPMLEGASEKLFF
TRBJ2-5	-	TRBV9	-	TGTGCCAGCAGCCCCGGGCAGGATTCGGGCGAGACCCAGTACTTC	CASSPGQDSGETQYF
TRBJ1-6	-	TRBV27	once	TGTGCCAGCAGTTCAGGGCCATATAATTCACCCCTCCACTTT	CASSSGPYNSPLHF
TRBJ2-7	-	TRBV7-9	few	TGTGCCAGCAGCTTGAGGGGCCCCTACGAGCAGTACTTC	CASSLRGPYEQYF